The 15 T cell receptor beta chains reported below all come from one sample, sequenced in a study of CD8 T cells in Susac syndrome. An amount of RNA that ranged from roughly 0.5 to 1 ug was reverse transcribed with random hexamers. TCRdb reprocessed the immunoSEQ multiplex PCR reads via MiXCR and lists one record per CDR3 protein. The data contain about 190,000 distinct CDR3 sequences, almost 96% of them seen just once; the ten biggest clones take up roughly 0.093%. The sample was CD4+ T cells from PBMCs. The receptor set was obtained from a human donor with Susac syndrome.

The chain recombines TRBV5-4 with TRBJ2-2, with D possibly TRBD2 on 5 matching bases. The CDR3 runs 13 residues. Germline-derived CDR1 and CDR2 are SGHNT and YYREEE (reference sequence). V was trimmed by 3 bases and J by 2 bases, leaving 5 bases between them. The CDR3: CASSWTNTGELFF. CDR3 DNA: TGTGCCAGCAGCTGGACTAACACCGGGGAGCTGTTTTTT.

The chain uses TRBV11-2 and TRBJ2-1; D possibly corresponds to TRBD2 (6 bases). Germline V gives CDR1 SGHAT, CDR2 FQNNGV. The CDR3 contains 14 residues. Between the trimmed V and J ends, which lost 1 base and 6 bases, there was a span of 10 bases. The CDR3 nucleotides read TGTGCCAGCAGCTTAGCCCTAGCGAGCAATGAGCAGTTCTTC. Its translation: CASSLALASNEQFF.

This CDR3 is CSARDHLRAGGNEQFF. The DNA of the CDR3 is TGCAGTGCTAGAGATCATCTTAGGGCGGGGGGGAATGAGCAGTTCTTC. The chain combines TRBV20-1 with TRBJ2-1; 9 bases agree with TRBD2. This CDR3 is built from 16 residues. CDR1 is DFQATT and CDR2 is SNEGSKA in the germline V gene (reference sequence). Unmatched junction bases numbered 10, after V lost 0 bases and J lost 7 bases.

This clonotype was found a few times. The genes are TRBV12-3 or TRBV12-4 and TRBJ2-7; either TRBD1 or TRBD2 may supply D (5 bases each). Trimming left V 2 bases short and J 2 bases short, with 10 bases between. This CDR3 has 14 amino acids. Written as DNA, the CDR3 is TGTGCCAGCAGTTTATTCCAGGGACCCTACGAGCAGTACTTC. Amino acids: CASSLFQGPYEQYF.

The CDR3 DNA follows: TGTGCCACCAGCACTGGGACATTTGGCTCTGGGGCCAACGTCCTGACTTTC. Translation gives CATSTGTFGSGANVLTF. The chain is built from TRBV15 and TRBJ2-6; tentative D call: TRBD1 (6 bases). Trimming removed 4 bases at V and 0 bases at J, with 13 bases between. The length of the CDR3 is 17 residues. Germline CDR1 LNHNV, CDR2 YYDKDF (reference sequence).

The rearrangement joins TRBV2 to TRBJ1-2; D is unclear. Germline-derived CDR1 and CDR2 are SNHLY and FYNNEI. V was cut by 2 bases and J by 0 bases, with 7 bases left in between. The CDR3 has 14 residues. CDR3 region: CASSERTANYGYTF. The CDR3 region has the DNA TGTGCCAGCAGTGAAAGAACAGCTAACTATGGCTACACCTTC.

The chain uses TRBV30 and TRBJ2-7, with a tentative D call TRBD1 (6 bases). V shed 4 bases and J shed 3 bases, with 10 bases lying between them. Germline CDR1 and CDR2: GTSNPN and SVGIG (reference sequence). This CDR3 is 12 amino acids long. CDR3 sequence reads: CAWKAGVYEQYF. In DNA form, the CDR3 reads TGTGCCTGGAAAGCAGGGGTCTACGAGCAGTACTTC. Based on the CDR3 plus reference TRBV30 and TRBJ2-7, the full variable domain is SQTIHQWPATLVQPVGSPLSLECTVEGTSNPNLYWYRQAAGRGLQLLFYSVGIGQISSEVPQNLSASRPQDRQFILSSKKLLLSDSGFYLCAWKAGVYEQYFGPGTRLTVT.

The chain uses TRBV12-3 or TRBV12-4 and TRBJ2-7; TRBD2 aligns across 12 bases. The CDR3 runs to 16 residues. V shed 6 bases and J 0 bases; nucleotides not matched to a gene: 6. CDR3 sequence: CASSRTSGTSSYEQYF. CDR3 sequence (DNA): TGTGCCAGCAGCCGGACTAGCGGGACTAGCTCCTACGAGCAGTACTTC.

The chain has TRBV12-3 or TRBV12-4 and TRBJ2-3; D gene ambiguous. V shed 8 bases and J shed 5 bases, with 8 bases lying between them. The CDR3 runs 11 residues. CDR3 loop: CASGPRDTQYF. CDR3 nucleotides: TGTGCCAGCGGTCCCCGAGATACGCAGTATTTT.

The chain joins TRBV6-2 or TRBV6-3 to TRBJ2-3; D is perhaps TRBD2 (5 bases). CDR3 length: 17 amino acids. V lost 7 bases and J lost 2, with 22 bases in between. Germline CDR1 is MNHEY and CDR2 is SVGEGT. The CDR3 nucleotides are TGTGCCAGCAACTCGGGGTCTTTGAGTAATTTCACAGATACGCAGTATTTT. Translating gives CASNSGSLSNFTDTQYF.

The chain recombines TRBV20-1 with TRBJ2-1; TRBD2 agrees at 14 bases. This CDR3 contains 17 residues. Germline lookup yields CDR1 DFQATT and CDR2 SNEGSKA (reference sequence). V was clipped by 3 bases and J by 2 bases; unmatched bases: 6. CDR3 nucleotide sequence: TGCAGTGCTAGGGACCGACTAGCGGGGGGGCCCTACAATGAGCAGTTCTTC. Encoded protein: CSARDRLAGGPYNEQFF.

The rearrangement links TRBV4-1 to TRBJ1-4; TRBD1 is a possible D gene (6 bases). Trimming shortened V by 7 bases and J by 0 bases, and 15 bases separated the two germline ends. Germline CDR1 is MGHRA and CDR2 is YSYEKL. CDR3 length equals 16 residues. This CDR3 reads CASKAQGWATNEKLFF. The CDR3 DNA sequence: TGCGCCAGCAAGGCCCAGGGGTGGGCAACTAATGAAAAACTGTTTTTT.

The chain has TRBV12-5 and TRBJ2-7; D is uncertain. V was pared by 0 bases and J by 6 bases, with 12 bases between. The CDR3 covers 14 residues. Germline-derived CDR1 and CDR2 are LGHNT and FRNRAP. The CDR3 region is CASGLVLREGEQYF. CDR3 in DNA: TGTGCTAGTGGTTTGGTACTTAGGGAAGGCGAGCAGTACTTC.

V is TRBV3-1 and J is TRBJ1-5, with 8 positions matching TRBD1. The CDR3 covers 13 residues. The V gene's germline CDR1 is LGHDT and CDR2 YNNKEL (reference sequence). The V and J ends lost 6 bases and 6 bases, in that order; junction bases with no gene match: 4. The CDR3 protein is CASSRTGGQPQHF. The CDR3 DNA reads TGTGCCAGCAGTCGTACAGGGGGTCAGCCCCAGCATTTT.

The CDR3: CSASPGLAGDQETQYF. In DNA, the CDR3 is TGCAGTGCTAGCCCGGGACTAGCGGGGGATCAAGAGACCCAGTACTTC. The chain is built from TRBV20-1 and TRBJ2-5; 14 bases agree with TRBD2. The J segment lost 2 bases and the V segment lost 3 bases, leaving 5 bases of the junction unmatched. The CDR3 is made up of 16 amino acids. The V gene's germline CDR1 is DFQATT and CDR2 SNEGSKA (reference sequence).